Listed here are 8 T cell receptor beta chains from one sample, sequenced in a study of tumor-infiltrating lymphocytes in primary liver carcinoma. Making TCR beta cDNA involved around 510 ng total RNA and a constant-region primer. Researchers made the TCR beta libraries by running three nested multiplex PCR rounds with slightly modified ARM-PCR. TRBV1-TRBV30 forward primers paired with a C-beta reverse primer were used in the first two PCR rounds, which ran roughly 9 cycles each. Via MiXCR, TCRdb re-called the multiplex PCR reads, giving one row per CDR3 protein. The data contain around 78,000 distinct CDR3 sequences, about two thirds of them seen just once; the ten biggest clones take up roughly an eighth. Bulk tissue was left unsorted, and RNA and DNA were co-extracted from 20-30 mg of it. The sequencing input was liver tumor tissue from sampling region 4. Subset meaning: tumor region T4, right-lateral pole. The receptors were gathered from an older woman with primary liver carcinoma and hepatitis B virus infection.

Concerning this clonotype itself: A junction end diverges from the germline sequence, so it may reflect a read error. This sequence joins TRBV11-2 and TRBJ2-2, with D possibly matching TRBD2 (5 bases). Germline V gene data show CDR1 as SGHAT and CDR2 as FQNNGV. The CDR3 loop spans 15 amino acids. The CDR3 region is CARSPPQGLTGELFF. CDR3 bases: TGTGCCAGAAGCCCTCCGCAAGGACTGACCGGGGAGTTGTTTTTT.

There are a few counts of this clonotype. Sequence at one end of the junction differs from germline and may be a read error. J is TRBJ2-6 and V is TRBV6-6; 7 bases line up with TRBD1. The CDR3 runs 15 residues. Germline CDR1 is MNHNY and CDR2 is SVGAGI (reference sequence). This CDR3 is CASSLEGAGANVLTF. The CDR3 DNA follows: TGTGCCAGCAGCCTAGAGGGGGCTGGGGCCAACGTCCTAACTTTC.

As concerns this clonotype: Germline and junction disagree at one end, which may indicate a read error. Here the CDR3 reads CTSSVRDTYYERYF. Written as DNA, the CDR3 is TGTACCAGCAGCGTCCGGGACACCTACTACGAGCGGTACTTC. V is TRBV6-1 and J is TRBJ2-7; D might be TRBD1 (6 bases). The germline gives CDR1 MNHNS, CDR2 SASEGT. CDR3 length: 14 residues.

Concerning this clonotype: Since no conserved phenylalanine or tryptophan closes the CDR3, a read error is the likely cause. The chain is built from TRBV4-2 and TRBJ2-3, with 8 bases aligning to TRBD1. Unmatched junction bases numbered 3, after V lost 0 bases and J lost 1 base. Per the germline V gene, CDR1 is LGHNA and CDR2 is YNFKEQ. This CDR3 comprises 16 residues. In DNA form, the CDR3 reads TGTGCCAGCAGCCAAGATACGGGACAGGGCACAGATACGCAGTATCTT. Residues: CASSQDTGQGTDTQYL.

The CDR3 DNA is TGCGCCAGCAGCTTGAGTGGCGGACAGGGGGCTCAAAGACTGTTTTTT. Translated: CASSLSGGQGAQRLFF. V gene TRBV5-1 combines with J gene TRBJ1-4, with 11 bases that match TRBD1. The trim removed 1 base at V and 13 bases at J, leaving 12 bases unmatched. The CDR3 totals 16 residues. CDR1 SGHRS and CDR2 YFSETQ come from the germline V gene.

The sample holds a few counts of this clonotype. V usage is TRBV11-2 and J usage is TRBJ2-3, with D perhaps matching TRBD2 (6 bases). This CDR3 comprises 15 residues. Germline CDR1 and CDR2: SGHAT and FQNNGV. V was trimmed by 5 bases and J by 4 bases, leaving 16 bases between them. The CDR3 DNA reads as TGTGCCAGCAGCCCGGGATTAGCGGACCCAGATACGCAGTATTTT. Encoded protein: CASSPGLADPDTQYF.

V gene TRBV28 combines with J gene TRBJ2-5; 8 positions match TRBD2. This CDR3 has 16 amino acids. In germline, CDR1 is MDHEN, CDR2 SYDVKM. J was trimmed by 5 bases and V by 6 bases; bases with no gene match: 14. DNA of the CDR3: TGTGCCAGCAGACCGTTGGGAAGCGGGAGTAGGGAGACCCAGTACTTC. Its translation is CASRPLGSGSRETQYF.

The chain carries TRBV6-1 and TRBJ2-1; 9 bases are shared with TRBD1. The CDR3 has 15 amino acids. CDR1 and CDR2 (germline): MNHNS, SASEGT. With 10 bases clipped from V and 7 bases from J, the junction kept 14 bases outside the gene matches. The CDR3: CANSSRDRVTNEQFF. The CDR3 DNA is TGTGCCAACAGCTCCCGGGACAGGGTTACAAATGAGCAGTTCTTC.